The text below deals with one T cell receptor (beta chain). Its matching antigen is unknown. The CDR3 consists of 13 residues. V was trimmed by 7 bases and J by 3 bases, leaving 12 bases between them. Germline CDR1 and CDR2: SNHLY and FYNNEI. This record comes from a study of T cell responses to AZD1222 COVID-19 vaccine. Data came from immunoSEQ multiplex PCR; TCRdb stores just in-frame clones and leaves some out. The profile shows around 130,000 clones, 80% to 90% of them singletons. Overall study findings and caveats: Repertoire samples came only from after the peak T cell response. Seropositivity was recorded at baseline in only a handful of AZD1222 recipients. Donors in the cohort were predominantly white British and more often female, and clonal diversity was possibly underestimated.

Recipients boosted at about 4 weeks or about 12 weeks are pooled. The specimen was peripheral blood, collected 28 days after the second AZD1222 dose. The rearrangement joins TRBV2 to TRBJ1-1; D remains unclear. The origin of this receptor is an adult who received the AZD1222 COVID-19 vaccine. The CDR3 region is CASMRVEDTEAFF. CDR3 nucleotides: TGTGCCAGCATGAGGGTGGAGGACACTGAAGCTTTCTTT.